This TCR beta chain was sequenced during a study of cytomegalovirus exposure and HLA in healthy donors. J was trimmed by 2 bases and V by 1 base; bases with no gene match: 4. The CDR3 has 15 residues. CDR1 is SGHTA and CDR2 is FQGNSA in the germline V gene. The PCR used 60 Vbeta and 13 Jbeta primers. Libraries were prepared by immunoSEQ multiplex PCR; TCRdb keeps only in-frame clonotypes and omits some of them. Here the sample spans 100,000 to 150,000 clones, 17% being singletons. This clone was counted only a few times. This clonotype originated in a female donor in good health and CMV-seropositive. The sample consisted of PBMCs. This sequence joins TRBV7-2 and TRBJ2-7; 8 positions match TRBD2. The chain's CDR3 is CASSLDGGGTYEQYF. CDR3 coding DNA: TGTGCCAGCAGCTTAGACGGCGGGGGGACCTACGAGCAGTACTTC.